The 20 T cell receptor beta chains presented below share a single source sample, sequenced in a study of blood T cell repertoires in COVID-19. Profiled with immunoSEQ multiplex PCR; TCRdb holds only in-frame clones, not every one. The table includes 90,000 to 100,000 clones, around 81% detected once. The sequenced sample consisted of peripheral blood. All receptors come from a man aged 55 to 70 with acute or convalescent COVID-19.

A single count supports this clone. This chain joins TRBV18 and TRBJ2-2; 9 bases agree with TRBD1. The V gene's germline CDR1 is KGHSH and CDR2 LQKENI. J was trimmed by 3 bases and V by 6 bases; bases with no gene match: 2. This CDR3 is 14 amino acids long. CDR3 region: CASSRTGDTGELFF. DNA of the CDR3: TGTGCCAGCTCCAGGACAGGGGACACCGGGGAGCTGTTTTTT.

This chain joins TRBV4-1 and TRBJ1-6, with 7 nucleotides matching TRBD1. The ends lost 4 bases at V and 7 bases at J; junction bases unmatched: 7. This CDR3 is 15 amino acids long. From germline, CDR1 is MGHRA and CDR2 YSYEKL. The CDR3 coding sequence is TGCGCCAGCAGCCTCTCGACAGGGTACAATTCACCCCTCCACTTT. Translating it yields CASSLSTGYNSPLHF.

J is TRBJ2-1 and V is TRBV3-1 (or the pseudogene TRBV3-2); 10 nucleotides line up with TRBD2. Trimming removed 4 bases from V and 8 bases from J; junction bases left unmatched: 8. This CDR3 spans 15 amino acids. Germline V CDR1 and CDR2: LGHDT, YNNKEL (reference sequence). The CDR3 DNA reads TGTGCCAGCAGCCTACTAGCGGGGATCGGGGATGAGCAGTTCTTC. This sequence encodes CASSLLAGIGDEQFF.

This chain connects TRBV5-1 to TRBJ1-6; 9 nucleotides agree with TRBD1. Germline values: CDR1 SGHRS, CDR2 YFSETQ. V shed 4 bases, J shed 10 bases, and the junction held 9 bases outside the gene matches. The length of the CDR3 is 15 residues. The CDR3 is CASSTGQGRGSPLHF. DNA for the CDR3: TGCGCCAGCAGCACTGGACAGGGGCGAGGGTCACCCCTCCACTTT. The variable domain in full, completed from reference TRBV5-1 and TRBJ1-6, reads KAGVTQTPRYLIKTRGQQVTLSCSPISGHRSVSWYQQTPGQGLQFLFEYFSETQRNKGNFPGRFSGRQFSNSRSEMNVSTLELGDSALYLCASSTGQGRGSPLHFGNGTRLTVT.

This clone was seen a few times. The rearrangement uses TRBV2 and TRBJ1-2; D is ambiguous. Germline-derived CDR1 and CDR2 are SNHLY and FYNNEI. This CDR3 spans 11 amino acids. Trimming stripped 7 bases from V and 8 bases from J, with 11 bases between. Here the CDR3 reads CASTLGQGYTF. CDR3 bases: TGTGCCAGCACCCTAGGTCAGGGCTACACCTTC.

In this sample, this clone turned up once. The chain carries TRBV2 and TRBJ1-2, with D hard to call. Germline values: CDR1 SNHLY, CDR2 FYNNEI. This CDR3 is 14 amino acids long. Between the trimmed V and J ends, which lost 3 bases and 5 bases, there was a span of 13 bases. CDR3 nucleotides: TGTGCCAGCAGTGACGAACAGTCGCCATATGGCTACACCTTC. Its protein product is CASSDEQSPYGYTF.

The gene calls are TRBV3-1 (or the pseudogene TRBV3-2) and TRBJ2-7; 13 positions agree with TRBD2. The CDR3 covers 15 residues. In germline, CDR1 is LGHDT, CDR2 YNNKEL (reference sequence). Losses at the gene ends were 4 bases for V and 5 bases for J; bases not matched to a gene: 5. CDR3 sequence (DNA): TGTGCCAGCAGCCCAAGACTAGCGGGGGGCCACGAGCAGTACTTC. Encoded protein: CASSPRLAGGHEQYF.

The chain recombines TRBV5-1 with TRBJ2-3; possibly TRBD2 for D (6 bases). With 0 bases removed from V and 4 bases from J, the gap between germline ends came to 15 bases. Germline V CDR1 and CDR2: SGHRS, YFSETQ. The CDR3 totals 16 residues. The CDR3 coding sequence is TGCGCCAGCAGCTTGGGTTTTCCTCCGGGGGCAGATACGCAGTATTTT. Translation: CASSLGFPPGADTQYF.

The J gene is TRBJ2-1, the V gene TRBV28, with TRBD1 matching over 8 bases. Trimming removed 7 bases from V and 4 bases from J; junction bases left unmatched: 15. CDR1 is MDHEN, CDR2 SYDVKM, per germline. The CDR3 extends over 17 amino acids. This CDR3 reads CASTHRTTGVGYNEQFF. DNA for the CDR3: TGTGCCAGCACCCACCGGACGACAGGGGTGGGATACAATGAGCAGTTCTTC.

The CDR3 sequence is CASSQQGNEQFF. The CDR3 DNA reads as TGTGCCAGCAGTCAACAGGGGAATGAGCAGTTCTTC. The chain couples TRBV6-2 or TRBV6-3 to TRBJ2-1, with 7 bases identical to TRBD1. Germline-derived CDR1 and CDR2 are MNHEY and SVGEGT. The CDR3 is 12 amino acids. V was pared by 5 bases and J by 7 bases, with 2 bases of the junction left unmatched.

The rearrangement links TRBV7-8 to TRBJ2-3; tentatively, D is TRBD2 (5 bases). The ends were cut back, 4 bases at V and 4 bases at J, with 15 bases in the middle. CDR1 and CDR2 (germline): SGHVS, FQNEAQ. The CDR3 runs to 15 residues. CDR3: CASSSPIPGADTQYF. The CDR3 bases are TGTGCCAGCAGCTCACCGATCCCCGGGGCAGATACGCAGTATTTT. The variable domain in full, completed from reference TRBV7-8 and TRBJ2-3, reads GAGVSQSPRYKVAKRGQDVALRCDPISGHVSLFWYQQALGQGPEFLTYFQNEAQLDKSGLPSDRFFAERPEGSVSTLKIQRTQQEDSAVYLCASSSPIPGADTQYFGPGTRLTVL.

V usage is TRBV14 and J usage is TRBJ2-1; 12 positions agree with TRBD2. This CDR3 has 18 residues. Germline CDR1 SGHDN, CDR2 FVKESK. J gave up 7 bases and V 0 bases, and 10 bases lay outside the gene matches. CDR3 loop: CASSQESSGGAIINEQFF. The DNA of the CDR3 is TGTGCCAGCAGCCAAGAATCTAGCGGGGGGGCAATTATTAATGAGCAGTTCTTC. Full variable domain (rest looked up from reference TRBV14 and TRBJ2-1): EAGVTQFPSHSVIEKGQTVTLRCDPISGHDNLYWYRRVMGKEIKFLLHFVKESKQDESGMPNNRFLAERTGGTYSTLKVQPAELEDSGVYFCASSQESSGGAIINEQFFGPGTRLTVL.

This sequence joins TRBV6-5 and TRBJ1-4; the match to TRBD1 covers 9 bases. The V gene's germline CDR1 is MNHEY and CDR2 SVGAGI. V lost 8 bases to trimming and J lost 8 bases; unmatched junction nucleotides: 9. The CDR3 is made up of 14 amino acids. This chain's CDR3 is CASRMGDRDEKLFF. The CDR3 bases are TGTGCCAGCCGAATGGGGGACAGGGACGAAAAACTGTTTTTT.

The chain couples TRBV10-3 to TRBJ2-5, with 7 bases lining up with TRBD1. Germline CDR1 and CDR2: ENHRY and SYGVKD. V lost 8 bases to trimming and J lost 4 bases; unmatched junction nucleotides: 7. This CDR3 is 13 amino acids long. DNA for the CDR3: TGTGCCATCGGAAGGACAGGACGAGAGACCCAGTACTTC. It encodes CAIGRTGRETQYF.

The chain has TRBV24-1 and TRBJ2-5, with 10 bases aligning to TRBD1. Germline CDR1 and CDR2: KGHDR and SFDVKD. The CDR3 has 17 residues. The ends lost 3 bases at V and 4 bases at J; junction bases unmatched: 10. DNA of the CDR3: TGTGCCACCAGTGATCGGGGTGACAGGGGGCTAGGAGAGACCCAGTACTTC. It codes for CATSDRGDRGLGETQYF.

The V and J genes are TRBV11-2 and TRBJ2-3; D may be TRBD2 (6 bases). The V gene lost 5 bases and the J gene lost 2 bases, with 17 bases spanning the gap. Germline assignment: CDR1 SGHAT and CDR2 FQNNGV. The CDR3 has 16 amino acids. Here the CDR3 reads CASSRGGNYNTDTQYF. DNA for the CDR3: TGTGCCAGCAGCCGTGGGGGGAATTACAACACAGATACGCAGTATTTT.

A few counts support this clone. The chain combines TRBV9 with TRBJ2-3; a possible D gene is TRBD1 (6 bases). Trimming left V 0 bases short and J 5 bases short, with 13 bases between. The germline CDR1 and CDR2 sequences are SGDLS and YYNGEE. The CDR3 length is 15 residues. CDR3 nucleotide sequence: TGTGCCAGCAGCGTAGCTAGGACAGTCCAAGATACGCAGTATTTT. Its protein product is CASSVARTVQDTQYF.

Only a few counts were recorded for this clone. At one boundary the junction diverges from the germline segment, which might be a read error. The chain joins TRBV7-7 to TRBJ2-2; 11 bases are shared with TRBD1. CDR1 is SSHAT, CDR2 FNYEAQ, per germline (reference sequence). The CDR3 has 15 amino acids. CDR3 nucleotide sequence: TGTGCTAGCAGCACGGGACAGGGGGGAACCGGGGAGCTGTTTTTT. Its translation is CASSTGQGGTGELFF.

The CDR3 loop is CASSLSQSGAYEQYF. CDR3 in DNA: TGTGCCAGCAGCTTATCCCAGAGCGGGGCCTACGAGCAGTACTTC. This chain joins TRBV7-9 and TRBJ2-7; 7 bases match TRBD2. After removal of 2 bases from V and 2 bases from J, the junction contained 6 bases not matched to a gene. CDR3 length equals 15 residues. Germline-derived CDR1 and CDR2 are SEHNR and FQNEAQ (reference sequence).

The chain recombines TRBV9 with TRBJ1-2, with D tentatively TRBD1 (5 bases). This CDR3 is built from 15 residues. Trimming left V 2 bases short and J 8 bases short, with 19 bases between. Germline V lookup: CDR1 SGDLS, CDR2 YYNGEE. CDR3 sequence reads: CASSVGPGHLGGYTF. The CDR3 DNA follows: TGTGCCAGCAGCGTTGGCCCCGGACATCTAGGCGGCTACACCTTC.